This TCR beta chain emerged from a study of blood T cells in healthy people across ages. The study, taken as a whole, reports: In older individuals, TCR beta diversity per million T cells was lower, falling roughly linearly with age. As naive T cell percentage varied, TCR beta diversity correlated strongly with it.

Primed by a sample-barcoded 5' primer and a J-beta primer mix, a second PCR proceeded for 7 to 11 cycles. TCRdb reanalysed the 5' RACE reads using MiXCR and keeps one entry per CDR3 protein. The sample has about 770,000 distinct CDR3 sequences, around 42% seen once; the top ten hold approximately 19%. Extraction yielded at least 5 micrograms of total RNA per sample. There are a few counts of this clonotype. The antigen remains undetermined. V lost 8 bases and J lost 3, with 10 bases in between. Germline values: CDR1 SQVTM, CDR2 ANQGSEA. This CDR3 region has 11 residues. The sequence was obtained from a man between 60 and 70 years old in good health. The source material was blood. The chain links TRBV29-1 to TRBJ1-1; D not certain. CDR3 bases: TGCAGCATATTTGGGGACACTGAAGCTTTCTTT. Residues: CSIFGDTEAFF.